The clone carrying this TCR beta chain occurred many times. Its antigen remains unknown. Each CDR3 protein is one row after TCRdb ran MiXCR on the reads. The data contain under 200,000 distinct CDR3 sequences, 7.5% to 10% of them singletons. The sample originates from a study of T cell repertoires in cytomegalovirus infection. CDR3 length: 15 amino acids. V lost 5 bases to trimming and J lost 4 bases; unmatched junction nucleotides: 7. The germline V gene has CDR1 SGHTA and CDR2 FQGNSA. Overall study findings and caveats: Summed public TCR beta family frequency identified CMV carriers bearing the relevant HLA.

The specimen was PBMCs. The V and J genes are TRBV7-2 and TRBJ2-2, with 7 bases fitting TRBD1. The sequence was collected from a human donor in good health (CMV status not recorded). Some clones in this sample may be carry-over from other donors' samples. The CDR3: CASSPSTGRTGELFF. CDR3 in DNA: TGTGCCAGCAGCCCGTCGACAGGGCGCACCGGGGAGCTGTTTTTT. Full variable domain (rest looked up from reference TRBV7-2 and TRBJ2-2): GAGVSQSPSNKVTEKGKDVELRCDPISGHTALYWYRQSLGQGLEFLIYFQGNSAPDKSGLPSDRFSAERTGGSVSTLTIQRTQQEDSAVYLCASSPSTGRTGELFFGEGSRLTVL.